What follows is one TCR beta chain and its context. The sample comes from a study of PD-L1 blockade in urothelial cancer. V was cut by 4 bases and J by 0 bases, with 15 bases left in between. The germline V gene encodes CDR1 SGHRS and CDR2 YFSETQ. The CDR3 covers 16 residues. TCRdb's copy holds only in-frame clones and misses some; the assay was immunoSEQ multiplex PCR. The sample lists over 45,000 clones, around nine tenths occurring once. This chain links TRBV5-1 with TRBJ2-3; D may be TRBD2 (6 bases). The sample consisted of PBMCs, taken around atezolizumab (anti-PD-L1) treatment. The origin of this receptor is a man aged 55 to 70 with urothelial cancer. CDR3 sequence: CASSRKAGISTDTQYF. Here the CDR3 DNA reads TGCGCCAGCAGCCGAAAGGCGGGGATTAGCACAGATACGCAGTATTTT.